What follows are 25 T cell receptor beta chains derived from one specimen sequenced in a study of blood T cell repertoires in COVID-19. The method was immunoSEQ multiplex PCR; TCRdb's version includes in-frame clones alone and lacks a portion of them. The table shows 260,000 or so clones, with over 75% occurring only once. Material for sequencing was peripheral blood. These receptors all come from a man aged 18 to 29 with active or convalescent COVID-19.

Regarding this clone: A much bigger clone sits one base away, suggesting this may be a read error. The chain employs TRBV2 and TRBJ2-1, with TRBD2 identical over 9 bases. V lost 4 bases to trimming and J lost 4 bases; unmatched junction nucleotides: 2. Germline CDR1 is SNHLY and CDR2 is FYNNEI. The CDR3 length is 14 residues. In DNA, the CDR3 is TGTGCCAGCAGTGGACTAGCGGATTACAATGAGCAGTTCTTC. As protein: CASSGLADYNEQFF.

The V and J genes are TRBV11-3 and TRBJ2-3; D may be TRBD2 (6 bases). The CDR3 totals 14 residues. The V end lost 0 bases, the J end lost 5 bases, and 9 bases lay between the germline ends. The germline V gene encodes CDR1 SGHNT and CDR2 YENEEA. For the CDR3, the DNA is TGTGCCAGCAGCTTAGAACCGACTAGAGATACGCAGTATTTT. It is translated as CASSLEPTRDTQYF.

The rearrangement uses TRBV5-6 and TRBJ2-7; D may be TRBD1 (6 bases). Deletions cut 2 bases from V and 2 bases from J, with 8 bases between. Looked up from germline, CDR1 is SGHDT and CDR2 is YYEEEE. This CDR3 has 13 amino acids. This chain's CDR3 is CASSFGQTYEQYF. CDR3 DNA: TGTGCCAGCAGCTTCGGACAGACCTACGAGCAGTACTTC. Filled out from reference TRBV5-6 and TRBJ2-7, the complete variable domain reads DAGVTQSPTHLIKTRGQQVTLRCSPKSGHDTVSWYQQALGQGPQFIFQYYEEEERQRGNFPDRFSGHQFPNYSSELNVNALLLGDSALYLCASSFGQTYEQYFGPGTRLTVT.

The genes are TRBV3-1 (or the pseudogene TRBV3-2) and TRBJ2-3, with a weak D call TRBD1 (5 bases). The V and J ends lost 3 bases and 6 bases respectively, with 13 bases between them. The CDR3 covers 14 residues. Germline CDR1 LGHDT, CDR2 YNNKEL (reference sequence). CDR3 in amino acids: CASSHQGPRDTQYF. The CDR3 bases are TGTGCCAGCAGCCACCAGGGCCCCCGGGATACGCAGTATTTT.

The rearrangement uses TRBV6-2 or TRBV6-3 and TRBJ2-5; 9 bases map to TRBD2. The CDR3 spans 16 residues. Germline V lookup: CDR1 MNHEY, CDR2 SVGEGT. With 0 bases clipped from V and 2 bases from J, the junction kept 4 bases outside the gene matches. CDR3 DNA sequence: TGTGCCAGCAGTTACTCCCCAGCGGGGGGTCAAGAGACCCAGTACTTC. Its protein is CASSYSPAGGQETQYF.

The chain links TRBV7-9 to TRBJ1-6; 8 positions match TRBD1. V lost 5 bases, J lost 8 bases, and 8 bases stayed unmatched. There are 15 residues in the CDR3. Germline V gene data show CDR1 as SEHNR and CDR2 as FQNEAQ (reference sequence). The CDR3 loop is CASSGRTGKDSPLHF. The CDR3 nucleotides read TGTGCCAGCAGCGGACGGACAGGGAAGGATTCACCCCTCCACTTT.

The V and J genes are TRBV7-8 and TRBJ2-3, with TRBD2 matching over 7 bases. Germline values: CDR1 SGHVS, CDR2 FQNEAQ. V lost 0 bases and J lost 0; bases outside the gene matches: 9. The CDR3 runs 18 residues. This CDR3 is CASSLAAGWQESTDTQYF. The DNA for the CDR3 is TGTGCCAGCAGCTTAGCAGCGGGGTGGCAGGAGAGCACAGATACGCAGTATTTT. Based on the CDR3 plus reference TRBV7-8 and TRBJ2-3, the full variable domain is GAGVSQSPRYKVAKRGQDVALRCDPISGHVSLFWYQQALGQGPEFLTYFQNEAQLDKSGLPSDRFFAERPEGSVSTLKIQRTQQEDSAVYLCASSLAAGWQESTDTQYFGPGTRLTVL.

The V call is TRBV3-1 (or the pseudogene TRBV3-2), the J call TRBJ2-7; the match to TRBD2 covers 7 bases. This CDR3 has 14 amino acids. V dropped 2 bases and J dropped 8; count of bases not matched to a gene: 9. Germline CDR1 and CDR2: LGHDT and YNNKEL (reference sequence). CDR3 sequence reads: CASSQLSLADKQYF. In nucleotides, the CDR3 is TGTGCCAGCAGCCAACTAAGCCTAGCGGACAAGCAGTACTTC.

The chain couples TRBV7-9 to TRBJ1-2; 7 bases match TRBD1. CDR1 and CDR2 from the germline V gene are SEHNR and FQNEAQ (reference sequence). J was trimmed by 8 bases and V by 5 bases; bases with no gene match: 8. The CDR3 runs 13 residues. The CDR3 DNA reads TGTGCCAGCAGCCTCTTGACAGGGTGGGGCTACACCTTC. It encodes CASSLLTGWGYTF.

The chain employs TRBV4-1 and TRBJ2-2; weak D call: TRBD2 (6 bases). V dropped 1 base and J dropped 7 bases, with 10 bases sitting between them. The CDR3 is 14 residues long. CDR1 is MGHRA and CDR2 is YSYEKL in the germline V gene. The CDR3 reads CASSQVVRGGELFF. The CDR3 DNA reads as TGCGCCAGCAGCCAAGTCGTGCGGGGCGGGGAGCTGTTTTTT.

The J gene is TRBJ2-3, the V gene TRBV19; a possible D gene is TRBD1 (6 bases). V was clipped by 3 bases and J by 5 bases, with 9 bases between them. The CDR3 has 13 amino acids. Germline V gene lookup returns CDR1 LNHDA and CDR2 SQIVND (reference sequence). CDR3 region: CASSIYREDTQYF. The CDR3 coding sequence is TGTGCCAGTAGTATTTACAGGGAAGATACGCAGTATTTT.

This clone appeared once. The rearrangement joins TRBV12-3 or TRBV12-4 to TRBJ1-1; D gene unclear. The ends were cut back, 2 bases at V and 7 bases at J, with 8 bases in the middle. The CDR3 is 12 amino acids. The CDR3 loop is CASSLSGNEAFF. DNA of the CDR3: TGTGCCAGCAGTTTATCAGGTAATGAAGCTTTCTTT.

As for this clone: Other DNA variants within this sample encode the same CDR3. The rearrangement joins TRBV7-2 to TRBJ2-1; possible D gene TRBD2, 6 bases. The V gene's germline CDR1 is SGHTA and CDR2 FQGNSA. This CDR3 has 15 residues. V shed 1 base and J shed 3 bases, with 10 bases lying between them. CDR3 nucleotide sequence: TGTGCCAGCAGCTTAGGGCTAGCGAGCTACAATGAGCAGTTCTTC. Its translation: CASSLGLASYNEQFF.

The rearrangement joins TRBV5-4 to TRBJ2-5; D is unclear. V was shortened by 4 bases and J by 2 bases, with 6 bases between the two germline ends. From germline, CDR1 is SGHNT and CDR2 YYREEE (reference sequence). There are 12 residues in the CDR3. As DNA, the CDR3 is TGTGCCAGCAGCGCGCCACAAGAGACCCAGTACTTC. Translating it yields CASSAPQETQYF.

The chain has TRBV11-2 and TRBJ1-5; 12 nucleotides match TRBD1. After removal of 5 bases from V and 3 bases from J, the junction contained 11 bases not matched to a gene. The CDR3 contains 18 residues. Germline loops: CDR1 SGHAT, CDR2 FQNNGV. CDR3 coding DNA: TGTGCCAGCAGCCCCGGGACAGGGGGCTTTGGGGCCAATCAGCCCCAGCATTTT. It is translated as CASSPGTGGFGANQPQHF. The variable domain in full, completed from reference TRBV11-2 and TRBJ1-5, reads EAGVAQSPRYKIIEKRQSVAFWCNPISGHATLYWYQQILGQGPKLLIQFQNNGVVDDSQLPKDRFSAERLKGVDSTLKIQPAKLEDSAVYLCASSPGTGGFGANQPQHFGDGTRLSIL.

The chain combines TRBV20-1 with TRBJ1-4, with unresolved D. Trimming took 3 bases from V and 9 from J, leaving 8 bases between them. The CDR3 runs to 11 residues. From germline, CDR1 is DFQATT and CDR2 SNEGSKA (reference sequence). As DNA, the CDR3 is TGCAGTGCTAGTTTAGCGCAAAAACTGTTTTTT. As protein: CSASLAQKLFF.

The V gene is TRBV7-7, the J gene TRBJ2-1; 8 nucleotides align to TRBD1. J lost 8 bases, V lost 5 bases, and 5 bases had no gene match. The CDR3 totals 13 residues. In germline, CDR1 is SSHAT, CDR2 FNYEAQ (reference sequence). The CDR3 DNA reads TGTGCCAGCAGCGCGCAGGGGGCCGATGAGCAGTTCTTC. This gives the protein CASSAQGADEQFF.

The J gene is TRBJ2-3, the V gene TRBV5-1; no definite D call. The V end lost 4 bases, the J end lost 0 bases, and 6 bases lay between the germline ends. The germline CDR1 and CDR2 sequences are SGHRS and YFSETQ. The CDR3 spans 13 residues. CDR3 amino acids: CASSLYSTDTQYF. As DNA, the CDR3 is TGCGCCAGCAGCCTCTATAGCACAGATACGCAGTATTTT.

This sequence joins TRBV12-5 and TRBJ1-4, with 10 positions matching TRBD1. The V gene's germline CDR1 is LGHNT and CDR2 FRNRAP. The CDR3 runs 15 residues. J lost 8 bases, V lost 1 base, and 4 bases had no gene match. The CDR3 sequence is CASGLATGGREKLFF. CDR3 sequence (DNA): TGTGCTAGTGGTTTGGCGACAGGGGGCAGGGAAAAACTGTTTTTT. The entire variable domain, with the rest obtained from reference TRBV12-5 and TRBJ1-4, is as follows: DARVTQTPRHKVTEMGQEVTMRCQPILGHNTVFWYRQTMMQGLELLAYFRNRAPLDDSGMPKDRFSAEMPDATLATLKIQPSEPRDSAVYFCASGLATGGREKLFFGSGTQLSVL.

A single count supports this clone. The chain has TRBV5-5 and TRBJ1-5, with TRBD1 identical over 10 bases. Germline trimming cut 2 bases from V and 2 bases from J; bases unmatched to any gene: 7. CDR1 SGHKS and CDR2 YYEKEE come from the germline V gene (reference sequence). The CDR3 has 17 residues. The CDR3 is CASSFGQGVMRNQPQHF. Written as DNA, the CDR3 is TGTGCCAGCAGCTTCGGACAGGGGGTTATGCGCAATCAGCCCCAGCATTTT.

The chain recombines TRBV2 with TRBJ1-2; 10 bases align to TRBD1. Trimming cost V 6 bases and J 3 bases; bases outside gene matches: 13. The CDR3 has 17 amino acids. CDR1 SNHLY and CDR2 FYNNEI come from the germline V gene. This CDR3 is CASSYTGTGARDYGYTF. In DNA, the CDR3 is TGTGCCAGCAGCTACACCGGGACAGGGGCCAGGGACTATGGCTACACCTTC.

This clone showed up just once. The chain employs TRBV7-2 and TRBJ2-1, with TRBD2 matching 11 bases. CDR1 SGHTA and CDR2 FQGNSA come from the germline V gene. V lost 2 bases to trimming and J lost 7 bases; unmatched junction nucleotides: 1. This CDR3 is built from 14 residues. CDR3: CASSLLAGGNEQFF. CDR3 in DNA: TGTGCCAGCAGCTTATTAGCGGGGGGGAATGAGCAGTTCTTC.

This clone was observed once. The rearrangement joins TRBV5-4 to TRBJ1-2; TRBD1 might be the D (6 bases). This CDR3 region has 11 residues. CDR1 and CDR2 from the germline V gene are SGHNT and YYREEE (reference sequence). V lost 4 bases and J lost 7, with 8 bases in between. CDR3 amino acids: CASSQGFGYTF. CDR3 DNA: TGTGCCAGCAGCCAGGGGTTTGGCTACACCTTC.

The chain carries TRBV10-3 and TRBJ2-1; 9 nucleotides align to TRBD2. V lost 10 bases to trimming and J lost 4 bases; unmatched junction nucleotides: 14. The CDR3 loop spans 16 amino acids. The germline gives CDR1 ENHRY, CDR2 SYGVKD. For the CDR3, the DNA is TGTGCCACCGCCCGCCGGGCGGGGGGGGTATACAATGAGCAGTTCTTC. This encodes CATARRAGGVYNEQFF.

The chain carries TRBV5-1 and TRBJ1-1, with unresolved D. Germline V gene sequence: CDR1 SGHRS, CDR2 YFSETQ. Trimming took off 4 bases at V and 11 bases at J, with 15 bases between the two ends. This CDR3 comprises 12 residues. CDR3 coding DNA: TGCGCCAGCAGCGTAGCGGGTGCACTGGCTTTCTTT. Its protein product is CASSVAGALAFF.